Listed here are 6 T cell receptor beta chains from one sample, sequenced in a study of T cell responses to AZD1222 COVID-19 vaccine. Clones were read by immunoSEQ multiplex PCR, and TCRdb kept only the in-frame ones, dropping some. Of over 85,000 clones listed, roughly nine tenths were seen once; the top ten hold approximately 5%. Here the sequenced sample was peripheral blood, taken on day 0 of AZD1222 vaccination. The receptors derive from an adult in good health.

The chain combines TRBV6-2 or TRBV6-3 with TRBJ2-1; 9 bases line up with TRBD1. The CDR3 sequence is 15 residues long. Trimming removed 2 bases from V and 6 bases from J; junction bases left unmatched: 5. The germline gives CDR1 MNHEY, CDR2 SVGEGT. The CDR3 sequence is CASSYRDRDLNEQFF. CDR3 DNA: TGTGCCAGCAGTTACCGGGACAGGGACCTCAATGAGCAGTTCTTC.

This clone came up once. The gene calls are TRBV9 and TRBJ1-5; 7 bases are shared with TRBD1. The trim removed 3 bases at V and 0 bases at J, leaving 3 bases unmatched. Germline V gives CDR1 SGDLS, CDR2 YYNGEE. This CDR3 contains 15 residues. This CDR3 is CASSGGQNSNQPQHF. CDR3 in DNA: TGTGCCAGCAGCGGGGGACAGAATAGCAATCAGCCCCAGCATTTT.

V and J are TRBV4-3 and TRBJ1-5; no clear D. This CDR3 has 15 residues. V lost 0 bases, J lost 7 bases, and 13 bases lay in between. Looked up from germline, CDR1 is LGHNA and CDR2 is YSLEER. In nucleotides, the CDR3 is TGCGCCAGCAGCCAAGATTATAGGGCCGGACAGCCCCAGCATTTT. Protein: CASSQDYRAGQPQHF.

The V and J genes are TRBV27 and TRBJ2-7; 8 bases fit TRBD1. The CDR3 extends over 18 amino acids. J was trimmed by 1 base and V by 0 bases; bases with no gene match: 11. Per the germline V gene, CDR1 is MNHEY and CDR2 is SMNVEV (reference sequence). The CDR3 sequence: CASSLSFRTGLTSYEQYF. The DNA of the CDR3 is TGTGCCAGCAGTTTATCTTTCCGGACAGGGCTTACTTCCTACGAGCAGTACTTC.

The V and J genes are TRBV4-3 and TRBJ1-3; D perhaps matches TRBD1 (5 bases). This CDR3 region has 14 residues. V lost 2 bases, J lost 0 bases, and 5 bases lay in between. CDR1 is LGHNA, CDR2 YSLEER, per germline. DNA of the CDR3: TGCGCCAGCAGCCAACAGGGCTCTGGAAACACCATATATTTT. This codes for CASSQQGSGNTIYF.

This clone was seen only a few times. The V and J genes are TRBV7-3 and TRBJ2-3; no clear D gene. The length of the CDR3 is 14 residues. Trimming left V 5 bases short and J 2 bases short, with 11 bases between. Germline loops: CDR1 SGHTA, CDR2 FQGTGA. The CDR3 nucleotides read TGTGCCAGCAGCCCGAACCGATACACAGATACGCAGTATTTT. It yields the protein CASSPNRYTDTQYF.